This passage covers 29 T cell receptor beta chains from one sample sequenced in a study of cytomegalovirus exposure and HLA in healthy donors. Sequencing used immunoSEQ multiplex PCR; TCRdb keeps in-frame clones, though not all of them. The table has 100,000 to 120,000 clones, 86% seen once. Sequencing was carried out using PBMCs. These receptors originate from a young woman in good health and CMV-seropositive.

J is TRBJ1-2 and V is TRBV7-3; D is possibly TRBD1 (5 bases). The CDR3 runs 15 residues. V was cut by 5 bases and J by 4 bases, with 17 bases left in between. The germline gives CDR1 SGHTA, CDR2 FQGTGA. The CDR3 sequence: CASSLSPGTFYGYTF. As DNA, the CDR3 is TGTGCCAGCAGCCTCAGTCCAGGGACTTTCTATGGCTACACCTTC.

The V call is TRBV6-1, the J call TRBJ1-2, with TRBD1 matching over 10 bases. This CDR3 has 14 amino acids. V lost 1 base, J lost 7 bases, and 3 bases stayed unmatched. Germline values: CDR1 MNHNS, CDR2 SASEGT. The CDR3 is CASSEVDRGLGYTF. CDR3 DNA sequence: TGTGCCAGCAGTGAAGTTGACAGGGGGCTTGGCTACACCTTC.

This clone was detected only once. The rearrangement joins TRBV6-5 to TRBJ2-1, with D possibly being TRBD2 (5 bases). The germline V and J ends were trimmed by 6 bases and 5 bases, with 11 bases remaining between them. CDR1 is MNHEY and CDR2 is SVGAGI in the germline V gene. This CDR3 is 13 amino acids long. The CDR3, as DNA: TGTGCCAGCAGCTCCGTGACTAACAATGAGCAGTTCTTC. Translation: CASSSVTNNEQFF.

This chain connects TRBV21-1 to TRBJ2-7; the D call TRBD2 from the table was never checked on the DNA. TRBV21-1 is classified as a pseudogene. This CDR3 comprises 15 residues. The CDR3 DNA reads TGTGCCAGCAGCAATGGTAGGCGGGGTTCGTACGAGCAGTACTTC. Translation gives CASSNGRRGSYEQYF.

The rearrangement links TRBV11-3 to TRBJ2-7, with 7 bases identical to TRBD2. Germline CDR1 is SGHNT and CDR2 is YENEEA. This CDR3 spans 15 amino acids. Trimming removed 5 bases from V and 2 bases from J; junction bases left unmatched: 9. The CDR3 DNA reads TGTGCCAGCAGCCGGGAGGCAGGGAGGACCTACGAGCAGTACTTC. This sequence encodes CASSREAGRTYEQYF.

The chain recombines TRBV2 with TRBJ2-2, with 12 bases that match TRBD2. The germline V gene encodes CDR1 SNHLY and CDR2 FYNNEI. The CDR3 length is 15 residues. Losses at the gene ends were 6 bases for V and 6 bases for J; bases not matched to a gene: 5. The CDR3 here is CASRQTSGSSGELFF. The CDR3 region has the DNA TGTGCCAGCAGGCAGACTAGCGGGAGTTCCGGGGAGCTGTTTTTT.

This chain uses TRBV15 with TRBJ1-1; 8 nucleotides match TRBD1. The J segment lost 5 bases and the V segment lost 3 bases, leaving 2 bases of the junction unmatched. There are 13 residues in the CDR3. Germline CDR1 reads LNHNV; CDR2 reads YYDKDF (reference sequence). CDR3: CATSRTGETEAFF. DNA for the CDR3: TGTGCCACCAGCAGGACAGGGGAGACTGAAGCTTTCTTT.

The chain has TRBV15 and TRBJ2-5, with D perhaps TRBD1 (5 bases). V shed 0 bases and J shed 7 bases, with 12 bases lying between them. The CDR3 loop spans 14 amino acids. The germline V gene encodes CDR1 LNHNV and CDR2 YYDKDF (reference sequence). CDR3 coding DNA: TGTGCCACCAGCAGAGATCTGGGGCAGGGGACCCAGTACTTC. This codes for CATSRDLGQGTQYF.

The V call is TRBV27, the J call TRBJ2-7; 9 bases map to TRBD2. Germline V gives CDR1 MNHEY, CDR2 SMNVEV (reference sequence). This CDR3 has 15 amino acids. Trimming cost V 4 bases and J 9 bases; bases outside gene matches: 13. CDR3 nucleotides: TGTGCCAGCAGTTCTAGCGGGACTACGGTGCCCGTGCAGTACTTC. It yields the protein CASSSSGTTVPVQYF.

The chain has TRBV5-1 and TRBJ2-1, with 8 bases lining up with TRBD1. CDR1 is SGHRS, CDR2 YFSETQ, per germline. V was clipped by 4 bases and J by 6 bases; unmatched bases: 9. The CDR3 spans 15 residues. The CDR3, as DNA: TGCGCCAGCAGCCAGACAGGGGACATAAGCAATGAGCAGTTCTTC. Protein product: CASSQTGDISNEQFF.

The rearrangement links TRBV25-1 to TRBJ1-2; tentatively, D is TRBD1 (5 bases). The CDR3 spans 15 residues. Trimming removed 4 bases from V and 0 bases from J, with 12 bases in between. Germline values: CDR1 MGHDK, CDR2 SYGVNS. The CDR3 DNA sequence: TGTGCCAGCAGTGGCTGGGGCAGCACTAACTATGGCTACACCTTC. Protein sequence: CASSGWGSTNYGYTF.

The gene calls are TRBV27 and TRBJ2-7; weak D call: TRBD1 (6 bases). The V gene lost 5 bases and the J gene lost 2 bases, with 10 bases spanning the gap. The CDR3 runs to 13 residues. CDR1 and CDR2 (germline): MNHEY, SMNVEV (reference sequence). CDR3 region: CASSRDITYEQYF. CDR3 DNA: TGTGCCAGCAGTCGGGACATAACCTACGAGCAGTACTTC.

This chain uses TRBV28 with TRBJ1-5; D unclear. V gave up 7 bases and J gave up 9 bases, with 25 bases separating them. The CDR3 sequence is 16 residues long. Germline CDR1 and CDR2: MDHEN and SYDVKM. This chain's CDR3 is CASTQRATLQSWPQHF. CDR3 DNA sequence: TGTGCCAGCACCCAGAGGGCAACGTTGCAATCATGGCCCCAGCATTTT. Full variable domain (missing parts from reference TRBV28 and TRBJ1-5): DVKVTQSSRYLVKRTGEKVFLECVQDMDHENMFWYRQDPGLGLRLIYFSYDVKMKEKGDIPEGYSVSREKKERFSLILESASTNQTSMYLCASTQRATLQSWPQHFGDGTRLSIL.

The V and J genes are TRBV9 and TRBJ2-3; 14 positions match TRBD2. Germline loops: CDR1 SGDLS, CDR2 YYNGEE. Germline trimming cut 3 bases from V and 5 bases from J; bases unmatched to any gene: 11. This CDR3 has 18 residues. DNA of the CDR3: TGTGCCAGCAGCGCCTCTATGACTAGCGGGAGGGCCATAGATACGCAGTATTTT. Its translation: CASSASMTSGRAIDTQYF.

The V and J genes are TRBV5-1 and TRBJ1-5; D call uncertain. The CDR3 length is 14 residues. V dropped 0 bases and J dropped 0 bases, with 4 bases sitting between them. The germline gives CDR1 SGHRS, CDR2 YFSETQ. The CDR3 loop reads CASSLDNSNQPQHF. The CDR3 DNA reads TGCGCCAGCAGCTTGGATAATAGCAATCAGCCCCAGCATTTT.

V is TRBV2 and J is TRBJ1-2; 9 positions match TRBD1. V lost 5 bases and J lost 8; bases outside the gene matches: 9. This CDR3 is built from 14 residues. Germline CDR1 and CDR2: SNHLY and FYNNEI. The CDR3, as DNA: TGTGCCAGCAGTTTCACAGGGGGCGCGGAGGGCTACACCTTC. Translated, it gives CASSFTGGAEGYTF.

The rearrangement joins TRBV7-6 to TRBJ1-1; 7 bases are shared with TRBD1. Trimming removed 6 bases from V and 5 bases from J; junction bases left unmatched: 9. CDR3 length: 14 amino acids. Germline assignment: CDR1 SGHVS and CDR2 FNYEAQ. The CDR3 spells CASRMGQPGTEAFF. CDR3 DNA: TGTGCCAGCAGAATGGGACAGCCGGGGACTGAAGCTTTCTTT.

The chain joins TRBV7-9 to TRBJ1-2; no firm D call. Germline CDR1 is SEHNR and CDR2 is FQNEAQ (reference sequence). V lost 6 bases and J lost 6, with 11 bases in between. The CDR3 consists of 12 residues. Written as DNA, the CDR3 is TGTGCCAGCAGGCCTAATCTCCATGGCTACACCTTC. Protein sequence: CASRPNLHGYTF.

This clone was seen only once. The gene calls are TRBV5-1 and TRBJ1-1; the match to TRBD1 covers 8 bases. Trimming took 4 bases from V and 0 from J; bases not matched to a gene: 11. This CDR3 is 17 amino acids long. CDR1 SGHRS and CDR2 YFSETQ come from the germline V gene. The CDR3 DNA sequence: TGCGCCAGCAGCATGGACAGGGCACAACGTTTGAACACTGAAGCTTTCTTT. The encoded protein is CASSMDRAQRLNTEAFF.

The chain combines TRBV28 with TRBJ2-7, with 7 nucleotides matching TRBD1. Germline V gene data show CDR1 as MDHEN and CDR2 as SYDVKM. The V segment lost 5 bases and the J segment 6 bases; nucleotides outside the gene matches: 7. The CDR3 runs 13 residues. CDR3 sequence: CASSPGQVSEQYF. CDR3 sequence (DNA): TGTGCCAGCAGTCCCGGACAGGTCTCCGAGCAGTACTTC.

The chain carries TRBV21-1 and TRBJ2-5; the table's D gene call, TRBD2, was not cross checked with the DNA. TRBV21-1 is flagged as a pseudogene. CDR3 length equals 18 residues. The CDR3 bases are TGTGCCAGCAGCAAAAGGGTAGACGGGCGGGCAGTTCAAGAGACCCAGTACTTC. This gives the protein CASSKRVDGRAVQETQYF.

This clone was seen more than once but under ten times. V and J are TRBV20-1 and TRBJ1-5, with 7 bases identical to TRBD1. The CDR3 consists of 11 residues. Germline lookup yields CDR1 DFQATT and CDR2 SNEGSKA (reference sequence). V trimming: 7 bases; J trimming: 5 bases; junction bases outside the gene matches: 2. The CDR3 DNA reads TGCAGTGTTCAGGGGGATCAGCCCCAGCATTTT. Its translation is CSVQGDQPQHF.

CDR3 loop: CAWKRGALEQYF. CDR3 nucleotides: TGTGCCTGGAAACGGGGGGCGCTTGAGCAGTACTTC. The chain joins TRBV30 to TRBJ2-7; tentatively, D is TRBD2 (7 bases). In germline, CDR1 is GTSNPN, CDR2 SVGIG (reference sequence). V lost 4 bases and J 7 bases, leaving 14 bases between the germline ends. CDR3 length: 12 residues.

A few counts support this clone. This chain connects TRBV21-1 to TRBJ1-3. TRBV21-1 constitutes a pseudogene. There are 15 residues in the CDR3. Here the CDR3 reads CASSRDPGKRDTIYF. In DNA form, the CDR3 reads TGTGCCAGCAGCCGCGATCCCGGAAAGCGGGACACCATATATTTT.

The chain is built from TRBV7-6 and TRBJ1-2; no firm D call. Germline CDR1 SGHVS, CDR2 FNYEAQ. V lost 4 bases and J lost 8, with 17 bases in between. The CDR3 spans 14 residues. CDR3 residues: CASSSPGKREGYTF. The CDR3 DNA follows: TGTGCCAGCAGCTCGCCCGGGAAAAGGGAGGGCTACACCTTC.

The V and J genes are TRBV28 and TRBJ1-2; D possibly corresponds to TRBD1 (5 bases). CDR1 and CDR2 (germline): MDHEN, SYDVKM. Trimming shortened V by 6 bases and J by 1 base, and 18 bases separated the two germline ends. This CDR3 comprises 16 residues. CDR3 region: CASRSTSGSGNYGYTF. The CDR3 region has the DNA TGTGCCAGCAGATCTACTTCAGGGTCGGGTAACTATGGCTACACCTTC.

V usage is TRBV11-2 and J usage is TRBJ2-5; D is possibly TRBD1 (6 bases). The CDR3 length is 15 residues. The germline V and J ends were trimmed by 1 base and 2 bases, with 11 bases remaining between them. Per germline, CDR1 SGHAT and CDR2 FQNNGV. In DNA, the CDR3 is TGTGCCAGCAGCTTAGTGTACAGGGAACAAGAGACCCAGTACTTC. It specifies CASSLVYREQETQYF.

The V call is TRBV6-5, the J call TRBJ2-3; TRBD1 matches 9 bases. Germline-derived CDR1 and CDR2 are MNHEY and SVGAGI. Trimming cost V 6 bases and J 3 bases; bases outside gene matches: 7. The CDR3 is 15 amino acids. CDR3 coding DNA: TGTGCCAGCAGCCGGACAGGGGTGATGACAGATACGCAGTATTTT. Its translation: CASSRTGVMTDTQYF.

CDR3 in DNA: TGTGCCACCGGACAGAGCCTCAATCAGCCCCAGCATTTT. This encodes CATGQSLNQPQHF. The V and J genes are TRBV19 and TRBJ1-5; the D gene is possibly TRBD1 (6 bases). Germline lookup yields CDR1 LNHDA and CDR2 SQIVND (reference sequence). Between the trimmed V and J ends, which lost 10 bases and 3 bases, there was a span of 13 bases. The CDR3 sequence is 13 residues long.